The clone carrying this T cell receptor (beta chain) occurred a few times. CDR3 length equals 16 residues. V was clipped by 7 bases and J by 0 bases; unmatched bases: 6. CDR1 LNHDA and CDR2 SQIVND come from the germline V gene (reference sequence). Regulatory T cells were sorted from blood as CD4+ CD25-high CD127-low cells. This sample is drawn from a study of regulatory and conventional T cells in RAG deficiency. Profiling relied on immunoSEQ multiplex PCR, and the TCRdb table lists in-frame clones only, not all of them. This sample has fewer than 20,000 clones, with roughly 89% found just once. These same records also appear under a second study, on regulatory T cells. That investigation notes: Primers: 52 TRBV forward and 13 TRBJ reverse.

The sample was Tregs sorted from blood. This TCR was sampled from a human donor in good health. The gene calls are TRBV19 and TRBJ2-6, with TRBD1 identical over 7 bases. CDR3 amino acids: CASTRTGNSGANVLTF. The CDR3 DNA reads as TGTGCCAGTACCAGGACAGGAAACTCTGGGGCCAACGTCCTGACTTTC.